These 5 T cell receptor beta chains were all obtained from the same sample, sequenced in a study of shared clonotypes between healthy human individuals. Clones were sequenced by immunoSEQ multiplex PCR, and TCRdb holds only the in-frame ones, with some missing. Of 900,000 to 1,200,000 clones listed, 75% to 80% are singletons. Specimen: memory CD4+ T cells from PBMCs. The subset here: CD45RA-negative fraction. The receptors were sampled from a young man in good health. Some clones in this sample may be carry-over from other donors' samples.

Details on this clone: This likely reflects a read error, since a far larger clone is one base away. This chain connects TRBV6-5 to TRBJ2-7; 8 bases are shared with TRBD1. This CDR3 spans 13 amino acids. CDR1 and CDR2 from the germline V gene are MNHEY and SVGAGI. V trimming: 6 bases; J trimming: 1 base; junction bases outside the gene matches: 2. The CDR3 nucleotides are TGTGCCAGCAGGCGACAGGGGTCCTACGAGCAGTACTTC. Its protein is CASRRQGSYEQYF.

The V call is TRBV7-2, the J call TRBJ2-7, with TRBD1 matching over 9 bases. CDR3 length: 15 residues. Germline V gives CDR1 SGHTA, CDR2 FQGNSA. J gave up 7 bases and V 5 bases, and 12 bases lay outside the gene matches. The CDR3, as DNA: TGTGCCAGCAGCACAGGGGGCGGGAGAAGGTGGGAGCAGTACTTC. Its translation: CASSTGGGRRWEQYF.

The J gene is TRBJ1-1, the V gene TRBV6-5, with D hard to call. The CDR3 runs 11 residues. V lost 7 bases and J lost 11, with 14 bases in between. CDR1 is MNHEY and CDR2 is SVGAGI in the germline V gene. CDR3 sequence (DNA): TGTGCCAGCACCAGACTAACGGTGGCTTTCTTT. This translates into CASTRLTVAFF.

The chain couples TRBV5-1 to TRBJ2-5; 8 bases are a match to TRBD2. V trimming: 6 bases; J trimming: 3 bases; junction bases outside the gene matches: 4. Looked up from germline, CDR1 is SGHRS and CDR2 is YFSETQ. The CDR3 runs to 13 residues. The chain's CDR3 is CASNPGGEETQYF. CDR3 nucleotides: TGCGCCAGCAACCCCGGGGGGGAAGAGACCCAGTACTTC.

Concerning this clone itself: A much larger clonotype is one base distant, so this may be a read error. The identical CDR3 is also encoded by other nucleotide sequences in the sample. The rearrangement uses TRBV5-6 and TRBJ2-5; TRBD1 is a possible D gene (5 bases). CDR1 and CDR2 (germline): SGHDT, YYEEEE. The CDR3 spans 11 residues. Here the CDR3 reads CASSRDGTQYF. The CDR3 region has the DNA TGCGCCAGCAGCAGGGATGGGACCCAGTACTTC.